The rows below give T cell receptor beta chains drawn from one sample of a study of technical replicates of blood from several donors. Here immunoSEQ multiplex PCR was the method, and the copy in TCRdb shows in-frame clones only, minus some. The data hold about 70,000 clones, with around 95% observed a single time. The specimen sequenced was T cells isolated from PBMCs. These receptors all come from a human donor in good health. CDR3s include the opening cysteine and the closing phenylalanine or tryptophan. D genes are given only for firm matches. Clone size, where shown, is once, few, many, or a class for clones that have expanded.

TRBD1,TRBV27,16,TRBJ1-1,NA,TGTGCCAGCAGTTCTTACGGCCGGGACAGATTCACTGAAGCTTTCTTT,CASSSYGRDRFTEAFF
TRBD1,TRBV4-3,14,TRBJ1-2,once,TGCGCCAGCAGCCAAGGCAGGGGGCTTGGTGGCTACACCTTC,CASSQGRGLGGYTF
NA,TRBV5-6,15,TRBJ1-5,NA,TGTGCCAGCAGCCCGACGATAGGAGGCAATCAGCCCCAGCATTTT,CASSPTIGGNQPQHF
NA,TRBV20-1,11,TRBJ2-7,NA,TGCAGTGCTAAGCTAAGTGACGAGCAGTACTTC,CSAKLSDEQYF
TRBD2,TRBV27,14,TRBJ2-7,NA,TGTGCCAGCAGTTTTGGGGAGGGGTCCTACGAGCAGTACTTC,CASSFGEGSYEQYF
NA,TRBV28,13,TRBJ2-3,NA,TGTGCCAGCAGGAGACTAGTTCCAGATACGCAGTATTTT,CASRRLVPDTQYF
NA,TRBV5-1,12,TRBJ2-5,NA,TGCGCCAGCAGGGACACGATGGAGACCCAGTACTTC,CASRDTMETQYF
TRBD1,TRBV2,18,TRBJ2-4,NA,TGTGCCAGCAGTGAAGCCGGGACAGTCGTCGGGCCCAAAAACATTCAGTACTTC,CASSEAGTVVGPKNIQYF
NA,TRBV2,16,TRBJ2-3,NA,TGTGCCAGCAGCTCCTCGTCAGGGAATCCAACAGATACGCAGTATTTT,CASSSSSGNPTDTQYF
NA,TRBV5-4,14,TRBJ2-3,NA,TGTGCCAGCAGCTTGACTAGCCTCACAGATACGCAGTATTTT,CASSLTSLTDTQYF
NA,TRBV7-9,13,TRBJ2-5,NA,TGTGCCAGCAGCTTTGGCGGCGGGGAGACCCAGTACTTC,CASSFGGGETQYF
NA,TRBV7-2,15,TRBJ2-1,NA,TGTGCCAGCAGCTTAAACCAGGGCGAGGTTAGTGAGCAGTTCTTC,CASSLNQGEVSEQFF
NA,TRBV6-5,10,TRBJ1-4,NA,TGTGCCAGCTATGTCGAAAAACTGTTTTTT,CASYVEKLFF
TRBD2,TRBV10-1,14,TRBJ2-7,NA,TGCGCCAGCAGTGAGACGGGAGGGGTCTACGAGCAGTACTTC,CASSETGGVYEQYF
TRBD1,TRBV4-1,13,TRBJ1-2,once,TGCGCCAGCAGCCATCTAACAGGGGGTGGCTACACCTTC,CASSHLTGGGYTF
NA,TRBV19,16,TRBJ1-5,NA,TGTGCCAGTAGTATAGCGGGCAGGGTGGGCAATCAGCCCCAGCATTTT,CASSIAGRVGNQPQHF
TRBD1,TRBV29-1,12,TRBJ2-7,NA,TGCAGCGTGACAGGGGACTCCTACGAGCAGTACTTC,CSVTGDSYEQYF
TRBD2,TRBV2,14,TRBJ2-3,once,TGTGCCAGCTTGCGGGAGGGTAGCACAGATACGCAGTATTTT,CASLREGSTDTQYF
NA,TRBV28,14,TRBJ2-3,NA,TGTGCCAGCAGTTTATTGACTCGCCCGGATACGCAGTATTTT,CASSLLTRPDTQYF
NA,TRBV6-5,15,TRBJ2-3,NA,TGTGCCAGCAGTTACTCTACAGGGCTCACAGATACGCAGTATTTT,CASSYSTGLTDTQYF
NA,TRBV10-3,13,TRBJ1-1,NA,TGTGCCACCCAAACCGACGAGGTAACTGAAGCTTTCTTT,CATQTDEVTEAFF
TRBD1,TRBV12-5,14,TRBJ1-3,NA,TGTGCTAGTGGACGACAGGGGTTGAGAAACACCATATATTTT,CASGRQGLRNTIYF
TRBD1,TRBV10-3,15,TRBJ1-1,NA,TGTGCCATCAGCCGACAGGGGCGAAGGAACACTGAAGCTTTCTTT,CAISRQGRRNTEAFF
TRBD1,TRBV5-1,14,TRBJ1-5,NA,TGCGCCAGCAGCTCGGGACAGAGCAATCAGCCCCAGCATTTT,CASSSGQSNQPQHF
NA,TRBV30,12,TRBJ2-7,NA,TGTGCCTGGAGTAGGTCAGGCTACGAGCAGTACTTC,CAWSRSGYEQYF
NA,TRBV29-1,15,TRBJ2-7,NA,TGCAGCGTTGGAGAGGGGCCCCCGGGCTCGGGCGAGCAGTACTTC,CSVGEGPPGSGEQYF
NA,TRBV27,15,TRBJ1-4,once,TGTGCCAGCAGTTCCTCGGGGAGGTCTAATGAAAAACTGTTTTTT,CASSSSGRSNEKLFF
NA,TRBV5-4,14,TRBJ1-1,NA,TGTGCCAGCAGCGTTGATCAGTTACCCTTTGAAGCTTTCTTT,CASSVDQLPFEAFF
TRBD2,TRBV2,19,TRBJ2-7,NA,TGTGCCAGCAGCGGGACACCACCGGGACTAGCGGGAGATTTCTACGAGCAGTACTTC,CASSGTPPGLAGDFYEQYF
NA,TRBV7-9,14,TRBJ1-5,NA,TGTGCCAGCAGCGTAGACCTACCCAATCAGCCCCAGCATTTT,CASSVDLPNQPQHF
TRBD1,TRBV15,14,TRBJ1-2,NA,TGTGCCACCAGCAGCACCCAAAACAGGGGCGGCTACACCTTC,CATSSTQNRGGYTF
TRBD2,TRBV9,14,TRBJ2-5,NA,TGTGCCAGCAGCGGACCTAGCGGCCAAGAGACCCAGTACTTC,CASSGPSGQETQYF
TRBD1,TRBV30,18,TRBJ1-3,few,TGTGCCTGGAGTGAATGGACAGGGGACTTCCTCTCTGGAAACACCATATATTTT,CAWSEWTGDFLSGNTIYF
NA,TRBV11-3,15,TRBJ2-1,NA,TGTGCCAGCACCCTGGGAGAACTCTCCTACAATGAGCAGTTCTTC,CASTLGELSYNEQFF
NA,TRBV27,14,TRBJ1-2,once,TGTGCCAGCAGTTCGAGTCGGACAACAAGAGGCTACACCTTC,CASSSSRTTRGYTF
TRBD2,TRBV2,18,TRBJ2-7,NA,TGTGCCAGCAGTGATAGTTCCCCACTGGCGGGAGGGAGGAACGAGCAGTACTTC,CASSDSSPLAGGRNEQYF
NA,TRBV2,15,TRBJ2-2,NA,TGTGCCAGCAGTGAAAGGGTAGGGGACACCGGGGAGCTGTTTTTT,CASSERVGDTGELFF
NA,TRBV18,12,TRBJ2-7,NA,TGTGCCAGCTCACCGCGGTTCTACGAGCAGTACTTC,CASSPRFYEQYF
NA,TRBV28,14,TRBJ2-2,NA,TGTGCCAGCAGTTTATTCAGCGGCACCGGGGAGCTGTTTTTT,CASSLFSGTGELFF
NA,TRBV7-9,16,TRBJ2-7,NA,TGTGCCAGCAGCTTATGGTCGGCAGGGAAAAAGCACGAGCAGTACTTC,CASSLWSAGKKHEQYF
TRBD2,TRBV19,14,TRBJ2-1,once,TGTGCCAGTAGGGGGGGACTATTGTACAATGAGCAGTTCTTC,CASRGGLLYNEQFF
NA,TRBV7-9,15,TRBJ2-7,NA,TGTGCCAGCAGCTTAGGGCCAGGTACCTCCTACGAGCAGTACTTC,CASSLGPGTSYEQYF
TRBD2,TRBV5-1,15,TRBJ2-7,NA,TGCGCCAGCAGCACTAGCGGGAGGAGTACAAACGAGCAGTACTTC,CASSTSGRSTNEQYF
NA,TRBV10-2,13,TRBJ2-7,NA,TGCGCCAGCAGCCTGCGGGGGCACTACGAGCAGTACTTC,CASSLRGHYEQYF
TRBD2,TRBV7-8,16,TRBJ2-1,NA,TGTGCCAGCATCCCTCACGGGACTAGCTCTTTTAGTGAGCAGTTCTTC,CASIPHGTSSFSEQFF
TRBD2,TRBV6-5,15,TRBJ2-1,NA,TGTGCCAGCAGCCTACTAGCGGGAGCTCAGAATGAGCAGTTCTTC,CASSLLAGAQNEQFF
NA,TRBV13,16,TRBJ1-2,NA,TGTGCCAGCAGCCCCCAAGGGTATGCGGGGAACTATGGCTACACCTTC,CASSPQGYAGNYGYTF
NA,TRBV21-1,9,TRBJ1-2,NA,TGTGCCAGCAGCACCCACTACACCTTC,CASSTHYTF
NA,TRBV5-6,12,TRBJ2-7,NA,TGTGCCAGCAGCTCCGACTCCACAGGGCAGTACTTC,CASSSDSTGQYF
NA,TRBV9,16,TRBJ2-7,NA,TGTGCCAGCAGCGTAGAGGACAGCGAGATACTACACGAGCAGTACTTC,CASSVEDSEILHEQYF
TRBD1,TRBV19,15,TRBJ1-5,NA,TGTGCCAGTAGCCCGCTCACAGGGGGCAATCAGCCCCAGCATTTT,CASSPLTGGNQPQHF
TRBD2,TRBV28,15,TRBJ2-1,NA,TGTGCCAGCAGTTCCGTAGCGGGAGGGAGGAATGAGCAGTTCTTC,CASSSVAGGRNEQFF
NA,TRBV11-2,15,TRBJ1-2,NA,TGTGCCAGCAGCTTAGTCAGGGTCGGCATCTATGGCTACACCTTC,CASSLVRVGIYGYTF
TRBD2,TRBV7-2,15,TRBJ2-3,NA,TGTGCCAGCAGCTTAGGACTAGCGGGAACAGATACGCAGTATTTT,CASSLGLAGTDTQYF
NA,TRBV2,16,TRBJ2-2,NA,TGTGCCAGAGAACTTCAGGCCCTTGGCAACACCGGGGAGCTGTTTTTT,CARELQALGNTGELFF
NA,TRBV7-3,13,TRBJ1-1,NA,TGTGCCAGCAGCCCTTTCCTAGGCACTGAAGCTTTCTTT,CASSPFLGTEAFF